Shown below are 32 T cell receptor beta chains from a single sample sequenced in a study of response to subunit inactivated influenza vaccine. TCRdb processed the RT-PCR reads anew with MiXCR; each CDR3 protein has one entry. In the table there are roughly 520,000 distinct CDR3 sequences, 25% of which are singletons. Sequencing used CD4+ T cells sorted from PBMCs, obtained 5 days after vaccination. These receptors were taken from a man between 50 and 59 years old who received an inactivated influenza vaccine.

This chain joins TRBV6-2 or TRBV6-3 and TRBJ2-7, with D perhaps matching TRBD2 (5 bases). The CDR3 sequence is 13 residues long. The germline CDR1 and CDR2 sequences are MNHEY and SVGEGT. Trimming removed 2 bases at V and 4 bases at J, with 9 bases between. The CDR3 is CASSYLWTYEQYF. CDR3 coding DNA: TGTGCCAGCAGTTACCTGTGGACTTACGAGCAGTACTTC.

This clonotype was counted at least ten times. The V gene is TRBV12-3 or TRBV12-4, the J gene TRBJ2-7; D uncertain. The CDR3 totals 13 residues. With 2 bases removed from V and 6 bases from J, the gap between germline ends came to 11 bases. The DNA of the CDR3 is TGTGCCAGCAGTTTAAGACGAGGCCCCGAGCAGTACTTC. Its protein is CASSLRRGPEQYF.

The V and J genes are TRBV5-1 and TRBJ2-2, with D unclear. The CDR3 is 13 residues long. Germline CDR1 reads SGHRS; CDR2 reads YFSETQ. V lost 3 bases, J lost 4 bases, and 7 bases lay in between. The CDR3 DNA sequence: TGCGCCAGCAGCTCCCAGAGCACCGGGGAGCTGTTTTTT. Translation gives CASSSQSTGELFF. Complete variable domain (other parts from reference TRBV5-1 and TRBJ2-2): KAGVTQTPRYLIKTRGQQVTLSCSPISGHRSVSWYQQTPGQGLQFLFEYFSETQRNKGNFPGRFSGRQFSNSRSEMNVSTLELGDSALYLCASSSQSTGELFFGEGSRLTVL.

This clonotype was seen a few times. CDR3 DNA: TGTGCCAGCAGTTTTCGGCGGCAGAGCTATGGCTACACCTTC. Its translation is CASSFRRQSYGYTF. The chain recombines TRBV6-5 with TRBJ1-2, with no clear D. The CDR3 runs 14 residues. V lost 4 bases and J 4 bases, leaving 13 bases between the germline ends. In germline, CDR1 is MNHEY, CDR2 SVGAGI.

This clonotype has only a few counts. The gene calls are TRBV20-1 and TRBJ2-7, with 7 nucleotides matching TRBD1. The germline V gene encodes CDR1 DFQATT and CDR2 SNEGSKA (reference sequence). The CDR3 has 13 amino acids. V trimming: 1 base; J trimming: 3 bases; junction bases outside the gene matches: 3. This chain's CDR3 is CSARGGTVYEQYF. The CDR3 nucleotides are TGCAGTGCTAGAGGAGGGACAGTCTACGAGCAGTACTTC.

This clonotype was picked up a small number of times. The chain employs TRBV12-3 or TRBV12-4 and TRBJ2-5; 10 positions agree with TRBD1. The CDR3 runs to 14 residues. V was clipped by 4 bases and J by 5 bases; unmatched bases: 4. The CDR3 spells CASSSTGGVETQYF. The CDR3 DNA sequence: TGTGCCAGCAGTTCGACAGGGGGCGTTGAGACCCAGTACTTC.

The V call is TRBV5-5, the J call TRBJ2-5, with TRBD2 identical over 7 bases. Losses at the gene ends were 1 base for V and 9 bases for J; bases not matched to a gene: 3. The germline gives CDR1 SGHKS, CDR2 YYEKEE (reference sequence). This CDR3 region has 12 residues. This CDR3 is CASSLWEGPQYF. The DNA for the CDR3 is TGTGCCAGCAGCTTGTGGGAGGGCCCCCAGTACTTC.

The rearrangement uses TRBV10-3 and TRBJ2-5; 8 positions agree with TRBD2. CDR1 is ENHRY, CDR2 SYGVKD, per germline. This CDR3 contains 14 residues. The junction had 6 bases not matched to a gene; V was cut back by 5 bases and J by 4 bases. The CDR3 sequence is CAISQRGRGETQYF. The CDR3 nucleotides read TGTGCCATCAGTCAGCGGGGGAGGGGAGAGACCCAGTACTTC.

J is TRBJ2-5 and V is TRBV24-1; D may be TRBD1 (5 bases). V was trimmed by 4 bases and J by 2 bases, leaving 7 bases between them. The germline gives CDR1 KGHDR, CDR2 SFDVKD. The CDR3 runs to 13 residues. The CDR3 protein is CATSDAGQETQYF. The CDR3 DNA is TGTGCCACCAGTGACGCAGGGCAAGAGACCCAGTACTTC.

This clonotype has just a few counts. This chain links TRBV6-2 or TRBV6-3 with TRBJ2-1; 13 nucleotides align to TRBD2. Trimming at V came to 6 bases and at J to 8 bases, leaving 28 bases not matched to a gene. This CDR3 is built from 22 residues. Per germline, CDR1 MNHEY and CDR2 SVGEGT. The CDR3 DNA reads as TGTGCCAGCAGATCCCTTTTGTTGAGGACTAGCGGGAGAGGGATCCACAATCATGAGCAGTTCTTC. Protein product: CASRSLLLRTSGRGIHNHEQFF.

This clonotype was counted only a few times. This chain links TRBV5-1 with TRBJ2-5; D perhaps matches TRBD1 (6 bases). CDR1 and CDR2 from the germline V gene are SGHRS and YFSETQ. V lost 3 bases and J 1 base, leaving 10 bases between the germline ends. This CDR3 spans 14 amino acids. The CDR3 region is CASSYQGSQETQYF. The CDR3 bases are TGCGCCAGCAGCTACCAGGGGAGCCAAGAGACCCAGTACTTC.

The rearrangement links TRBV5-1 to TRBJ2-5; D perhaps matches TRBD2 (6 bases). The length of the CDR3 is 14 residues. V lost 0 bases, J lost 3 bases, and 9 bases lay in between. Germline CDR1 is SGHRS and CDR2 is YFSETQ. The CDR3 DNA sequence: TGCGCCAGCAGCTTGGCCTCGGGGGAAGAGACCCAGTACTTC. Translation gives CASSLASGEETQYF.

This clonotype was observed a handful of times. This sequence joins TRBV10-3 and TRBJ2-7; 7 bases line up with TRBD1. The trim removed 3 bases at V and 6 bases at J, leaving 2 bases unmatched. The V gene's germline CDR1 is ENHRY and CDR2 SYGVKD. CDR3 length: 12 amino acids. The CDR3 nucleotides read TGTGCCATCAGTGAACAGGGGCCCGAGCAGTACTTC. As protein: CAISEQGPEQYF.

This clonotype showed up just a few times. The chain recombines TRBV24-1 with TRBJ2-1; no clear D. Trimming left V 4 bases short and J 6 bases short, with 15 bases between. CDR3 length: 15 amino acids. The germline gives CDR1 KGHDR, CDR2 SFDVKD. CDR3 nucleotides: TGTGCCACCAGTGACCCGATTAGCCTTTCCAATGAGCAGTTCTTC. Translated, it gives CATSDPISLSNEQFF.

This clonotype was found a few times. The chain carries TRBV5-1 and TRBJ1-2, with a possible D match to TRBD1 (6 bases). Germline V gene lookup returns CDR1 SGHRS and CDR2 YFSETQ. The V end was cut by 5 bases, the J end by 4 bases, with 18 bases between. The CDR3 spans 15 residues. The CDR3 is CASSTVPGAGYGYTF. The CDR3, as DNA: TGCGCCAGCAGTACAGTTCCAGGGGCTGGCTATGGCTACACCTTC.

The gene calls are TRBV5-1 and TRBJ2-3; D not resolved. The germline V gene encodes CDR1 SGHRS and CDR2 YFSETQ. This CDR3 region has 14 residues. Trimming took 4 bases from V and 2 from J, leaving 11 bases between them. CDR3 sequence (DNA): TGCGCCAGCAGCCCCTCTAAACCCACAGATACGCAGTATTTT. Translation: CASSPSKPTDTQYF.

This rearrangement joins TRBV18 to TRBJ2-5; D is unclear. The germline V gene has CDR1 KGHSH and CDR2 LQKENI. Trimming removed 1 base at V and 5 bases at J, with 5 bases between. This CDR3 is built from 12 residues. The CDR3 is CASSPRPETQYF. DNA of the CDR3: TGTGCCAGCTCACCACGCCCGGAGACCCAGTACTTC.

This clonotype has more than one count but fewer than ten. The rearrangement uses TRBV5-1 and TRBJ1-1; D gene unclear. Per germline, CDR1 SGHRS and CDR2 YFSETQ. The CDR3 is made up of 14 amino acids. V shed 4 bases and J shed 3 bases, with 13 bases lying between them. CDR3 protein: CASSKGDGDTEAFF. The CDR3 DNA reads TGCGCCAGCAGCAAAGGTGACGGGGACACTGAAGCTTTCTTT.

The chain couples TRBV12-3 or TRBV12-4 to TRBJ1-2; D gene ambiguous. V dropped 4 bases and J dropped 8 bases, with 5 bases sitting between them. The CDR3 loop spans 10 amino acids. CDR3 protein: CASSSKGYTF. In DNA, the CDR3 is TGTGCCAGCAGTTCTAAAGGCTACACCTTC.

This chain connects TRBV20-1 to TRBJ1-2, with 9 bases lining up with TRBD1. CDR3 length: 13 amino acids. Trimming removed 5 bases from V and 3 bases from J; junction bases left unmatched: 4. Per germline, CDR1 DFQATT and CDR2 SNEGSKA (reference sequence). The CDR3: CSAERDRDYGYTF. For the CDR3, the DNA is TGCAGTGCTGAAAGGGACAGGGACTATGGCTACACCTTC.

The chain carries TRBV7-2 and TRBJ2-3, with 8 bases matching TRBD1. CDR3 length equals 15 residues. With V trimmed by 4 bases and J by 2 bases, 5 bases remained unmatched. Germline values: CDR1 SGHTA, CDR2 FQGNSA. CDR3 loop: CASSSSGGHTDTQYF. The CDR3 DNA is TGTGCCAGCAGCTCCTCAGGGGGCCACACAGATACGCAGTATTTT.

This clonotype was observed a handful of times. J is TRBJ2-2 and V is TRBV12-3 or TRBV12-4, with D possibly matching TRBD1 (5 bases). This CDR3 is built from 14 residues. V was pared by 5 bases and J by 4 bases, with 11 bases between. CDR3 DNA: TGTGCCAGCAGTATACCAGGGTCCACCGGGGAGCTGTTTTTT. Residues: CASSIPGSTGELFF.

This clonotype was observed a few times. The chain recombines TRBV6-5 with TRBJ1-6, with D possibly matching TRBD1 (6 bases). Trimming removed 4 bases at V and 10 bases at J, with 11 bases between. This CDR3 contains 13 residues. Looked up from germline, CDR1 is MNHEY and CDR2 is SVGAGI. The CDR3 loop is CASSSGGPSPLHF. CDR3 coding DNA: TGTGCCAGCAGTTCCGGGGGGCCGTCACCCCTCCACTTT.

For the CDR3, the DNA is TGTGCCAGCAGCCGGACAGAAGGCTACAATGAGCAGTTCTTC. Protein sequence: CASSRTEGYNEQFF. V gene TRBV7-9 combines with J gene TRBJ2-1, with D tentatively TRBD1 (6 bases). Germline CDR1 is SEHNR and CDR2 is FQNEAQ (reference sequence). Between the trimmed V and J ends, which lost 5 bases and 3 bases, there was a span of 11 bases. This CDR3 comprises 14 residues.

This clonotype was seen a few times. The chain carries TRBV11-2 and TRBJ2-5; 12 bases line up with TRBD2. Trimming removed 5 bases from V and 5 bases from J; junction bases left unmatched: 6. This CDR3 is built from 15 residues. CDR1 is SGHAT, CDR2 FQNNGV, per germline. Here the CDR3 reads CASSVRTSGKETQYF. The CDR3 DNA reads TGTGCCAGCAGCGTTAGGACTAGCGGGAAGGAGACCCAGTACTTC.

This clonotype was found a few times. The rearrangement links TRBV7-9 to TRBJ2-1; 15 bases line up with TRBD2. The CDR3 has 16 amino acids. J gave up 6 bases and V 1 base, and 1 base lay outside the gene matches. The germline V gene has CDR1 SEHNR and CDR2 FQNEAQ (reference sequence). The CDR3 region has the DNA TGTGCCAGCAGCTTAGGGACTAGCGGGAGGGTCAATGAGCAGTTCTTC. This sequence encodes CASSLGTSGRVNEQFF. Full variable domain (remainder filled in from reference TRBV7-9 and TRBJ2-1): DTGVSQNPRHKITKRGQNVTFRCDPISEHNRLYWYRQTLGQGPEFLTYFQNEAQLEKSRLLSDRFSAERPKGSFSTLEIQRTEQGDSAMYLCASSLGTSGRVNEQFFGPGTRLTVL.

The chain links TRBV20-1 to TRBJ1-6, with a possible D match to TRBD1 (5 bases). In germline, CDR1 is DFQATT, CDR2 SNEGSKA (reference sequence). Trimming removed 3 bases at V and 6 bases at J, with 9 bases between. This CDR3 comprises 13 residues. The CDR3 DNA follows: TGCAGTGCTAGTGGTGACAGTAATTCACCCCTCCACTTT. Amino acids: CSASGDSNSPLHF.

The chain uses TRBV7-8 and TRBJ2-7, with TRBD1 matching over 12 bases. V was clipped by 5 bases and J by 7 bases; unmatched bases: 6. This CDR3 comprises 14 residues. Germline CDR1 is SGHVS and CDR2 is FQNEAQ. The chain's CDR3 is CASSRDRGLREQYF. The DNA of the CDR3 is TGTGCCAGCAGCCGGGACAGGGGGCTGCGGGAGCAGTACTTC.

The chain is built from TRBV5-6 and TRBJ2-1; D may be TRBD2 (6 bases). The CDR3 has 16 amino acids. V shed 0 bases and J shed 7 bases, with 17 bases lying between them. CDR1 is SGHDT, CDR2 YYEEEE, per germline. CDR3: CASSLDPKRAGNEQFF. In DNA, the CDR3 is TGTGCCAGCAGCTTGGACCCTAAAAGGGCGGGGAATGAGCAGTTCTTC.

The table lists this clonotype with a few counts. The chain has TRBV5-1 and TRBJ2-2, with D hard to call. Germline lookup yields CDR1 SGHRS and CDR2 YFSETQ. V lost 5 bases and J 6 bases, leaving 11 bases between the germline ends. The CDR3 extends over 13 amino acids. This CDR3 is CASSIEWAGELFF. CDR3 DNA sequence: TGCGCCAGCAGTATCGAATGGGCCGGGGAGCTGTTTTTT.

The chain is built from TRBV5-1 and TRBJ2-5, with no clear D. Trimming took 4 bases from V and 1 from J, leaving 14 bases between them. Germline CDR1 is SGHRS and CDR2 is YFSETQ. The length of the CDR3 is 15 residues. DNA for the CDR3: TGCGCCAGCAGCAATTACCCCGAGCGCCAAGAGACCCAGTACTTC. The encoded protein is CASSNYPERQETQYF.

This clonotype has more than one count but fewer than ten. The gene calls are TRBV20-1 and TRBJ1-1; D remains unclear. The CDR3 spans 13 residues. CDR1 and CDR2 from the germline V gene are DFQATT and SNEGSKA (reference sequence). V shed 6 bases and J shed 1 base, with 12 bases lying between them. The CDR3, as DNA: TGCAGTGCCCCCGGACGGTCGAACACTGAAGCTTTCTTT. As protein: CSAPGRSNTEAFF.